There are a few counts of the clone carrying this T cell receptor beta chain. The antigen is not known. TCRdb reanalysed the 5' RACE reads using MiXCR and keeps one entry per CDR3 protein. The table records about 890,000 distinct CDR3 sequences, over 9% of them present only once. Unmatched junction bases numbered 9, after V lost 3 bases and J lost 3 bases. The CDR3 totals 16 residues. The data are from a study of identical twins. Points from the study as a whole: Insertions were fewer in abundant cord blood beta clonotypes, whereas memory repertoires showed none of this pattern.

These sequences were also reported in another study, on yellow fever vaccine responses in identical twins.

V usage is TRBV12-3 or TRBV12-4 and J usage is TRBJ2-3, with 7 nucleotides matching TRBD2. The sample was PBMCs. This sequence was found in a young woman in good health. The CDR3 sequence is CASSFGREHVTDTQYF. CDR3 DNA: TGTGCCAGCAGTTTCGGGCGGGAGCATGTTACAGATACGCAGTATTTT.